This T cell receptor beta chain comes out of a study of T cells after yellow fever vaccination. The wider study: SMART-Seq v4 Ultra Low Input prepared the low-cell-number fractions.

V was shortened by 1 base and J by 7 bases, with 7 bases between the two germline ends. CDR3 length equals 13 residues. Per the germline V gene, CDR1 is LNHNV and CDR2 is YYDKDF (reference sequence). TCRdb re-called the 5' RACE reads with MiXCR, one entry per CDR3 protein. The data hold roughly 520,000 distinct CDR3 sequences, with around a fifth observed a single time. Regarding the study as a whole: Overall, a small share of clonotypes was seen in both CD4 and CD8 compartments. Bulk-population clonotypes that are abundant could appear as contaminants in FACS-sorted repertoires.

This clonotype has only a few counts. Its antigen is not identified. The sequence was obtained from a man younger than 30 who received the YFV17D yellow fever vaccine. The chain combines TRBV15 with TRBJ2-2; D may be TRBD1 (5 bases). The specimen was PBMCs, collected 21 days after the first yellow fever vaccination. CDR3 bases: TGTGCCACCAGCAGAGGACAGATCGGGGAGCTGTTTTTT. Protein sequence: CATSRGQIGELFF.